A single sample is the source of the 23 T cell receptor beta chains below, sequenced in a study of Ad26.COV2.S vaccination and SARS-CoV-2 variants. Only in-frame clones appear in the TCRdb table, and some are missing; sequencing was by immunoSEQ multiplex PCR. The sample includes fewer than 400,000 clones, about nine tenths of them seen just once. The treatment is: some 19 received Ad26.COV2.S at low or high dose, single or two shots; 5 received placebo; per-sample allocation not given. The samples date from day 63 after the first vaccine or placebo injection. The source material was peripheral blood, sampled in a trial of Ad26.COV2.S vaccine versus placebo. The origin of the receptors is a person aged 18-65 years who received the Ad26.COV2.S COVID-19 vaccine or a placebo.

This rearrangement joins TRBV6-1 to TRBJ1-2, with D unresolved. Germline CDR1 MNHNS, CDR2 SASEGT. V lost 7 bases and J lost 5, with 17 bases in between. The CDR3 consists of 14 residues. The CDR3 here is CASTLGSDQYGYTF. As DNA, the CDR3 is TGTGCCAGCACCCTAGGGTCGGATCAATATGGCTACACCTTC.

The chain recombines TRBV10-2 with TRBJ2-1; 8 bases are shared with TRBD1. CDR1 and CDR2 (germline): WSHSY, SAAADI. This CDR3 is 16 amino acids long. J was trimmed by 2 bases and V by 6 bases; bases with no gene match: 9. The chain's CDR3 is CASSERTGRTYNEQFF. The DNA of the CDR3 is TGCGCCAGCAGCGAGAGGACAGGGAGAACCTACAATGAGCAGTTCTTC.

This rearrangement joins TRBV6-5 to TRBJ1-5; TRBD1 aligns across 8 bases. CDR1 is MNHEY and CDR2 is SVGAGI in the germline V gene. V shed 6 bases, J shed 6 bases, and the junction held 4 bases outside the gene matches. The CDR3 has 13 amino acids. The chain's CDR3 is CASRRQGFQPQHF. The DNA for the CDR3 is TGTGCCAGCAGAAGACAGGGGTTTCAGCCCCAGCATTTT.

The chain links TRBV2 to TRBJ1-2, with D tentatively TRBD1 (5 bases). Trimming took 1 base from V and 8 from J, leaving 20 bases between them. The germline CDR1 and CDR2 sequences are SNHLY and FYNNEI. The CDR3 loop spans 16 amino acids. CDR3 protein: CASSEVTGRAKAGYTF. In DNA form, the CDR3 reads TGTGCCAGCAGTGAAGTCACGGGACGCGCGAAAGCGGGCTACACCTTC.

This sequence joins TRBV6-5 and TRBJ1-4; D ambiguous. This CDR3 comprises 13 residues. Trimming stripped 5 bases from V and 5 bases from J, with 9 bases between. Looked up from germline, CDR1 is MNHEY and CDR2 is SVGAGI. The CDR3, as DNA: TGTGCCAGCAGTAACGGGAGAAATGAAAAACTGTTTTTT. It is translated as CASSNGRNEKLFF.

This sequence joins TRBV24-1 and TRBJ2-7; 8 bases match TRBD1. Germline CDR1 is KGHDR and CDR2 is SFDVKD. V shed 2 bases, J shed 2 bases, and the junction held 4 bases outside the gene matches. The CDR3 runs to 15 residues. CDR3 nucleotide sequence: TGTGCCACCAGTGATTCCGGGACAGGAGCCTACGAGCAGTACTTC. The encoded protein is CATSDSGTGAYEQYF.

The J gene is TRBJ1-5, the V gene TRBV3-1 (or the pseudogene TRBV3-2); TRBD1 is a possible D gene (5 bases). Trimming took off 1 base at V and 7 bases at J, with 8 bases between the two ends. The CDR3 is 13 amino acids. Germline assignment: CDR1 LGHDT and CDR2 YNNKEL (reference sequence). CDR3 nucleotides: TGTGCCAGCAGCCAAGGGGGGATCCAGCCCCAGCATTTT. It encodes CASSQGGIQPQHF.

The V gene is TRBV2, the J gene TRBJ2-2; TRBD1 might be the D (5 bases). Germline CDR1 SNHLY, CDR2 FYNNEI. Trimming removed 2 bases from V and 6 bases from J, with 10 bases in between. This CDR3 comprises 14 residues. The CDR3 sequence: CASSETQGSGELFF. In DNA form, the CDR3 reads TGTGCCAGCAGTGAAACCCAGGGATCCGGGGAGCTGTTTTTT.

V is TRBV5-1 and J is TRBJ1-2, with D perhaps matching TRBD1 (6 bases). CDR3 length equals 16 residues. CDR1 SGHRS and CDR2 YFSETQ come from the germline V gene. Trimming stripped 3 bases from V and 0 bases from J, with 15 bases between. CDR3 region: CASSSEQGTTNYGYTF. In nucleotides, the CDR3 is TGCGCCAGCAGCTCCGAACAGGGAACAACTAACTATGGCTACACCTTC.

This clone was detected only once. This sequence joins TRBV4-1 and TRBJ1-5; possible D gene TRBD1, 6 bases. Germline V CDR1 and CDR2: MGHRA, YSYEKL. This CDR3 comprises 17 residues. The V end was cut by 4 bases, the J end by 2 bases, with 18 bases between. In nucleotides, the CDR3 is TGCGCCAGCAGCCCCCAACCCCAACAGGGAGGCAATCAGCCCCAGCATTTT. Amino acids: CASSPQPQQGGNQPQHF.

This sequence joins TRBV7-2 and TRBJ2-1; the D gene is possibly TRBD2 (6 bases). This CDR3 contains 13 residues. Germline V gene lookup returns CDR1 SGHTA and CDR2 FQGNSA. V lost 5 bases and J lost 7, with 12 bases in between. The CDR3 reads CASSVVEGNEQFF. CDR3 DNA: TGTGCCAGCAGCGTGGTGGAGGGGAATGAGCAGTTCTTC.

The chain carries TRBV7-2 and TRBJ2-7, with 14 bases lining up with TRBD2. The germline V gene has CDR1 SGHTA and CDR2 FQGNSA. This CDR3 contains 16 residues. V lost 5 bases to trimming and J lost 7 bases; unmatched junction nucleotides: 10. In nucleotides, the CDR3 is TGTGCCAGCAGCCCATCGGGACTAGCGGGGGTGGGTGAGCAGTACTTC. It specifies CASSPSGLAGVGEQYF.

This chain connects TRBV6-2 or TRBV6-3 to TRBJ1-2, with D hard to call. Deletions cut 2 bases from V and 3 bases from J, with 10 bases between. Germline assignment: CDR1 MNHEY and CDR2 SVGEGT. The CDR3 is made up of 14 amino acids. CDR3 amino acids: CASSYDHRDYGYTF. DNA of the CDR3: TGTGCCAGCAGTTACGACCATAGGGACTATGGCTACACCTTC.

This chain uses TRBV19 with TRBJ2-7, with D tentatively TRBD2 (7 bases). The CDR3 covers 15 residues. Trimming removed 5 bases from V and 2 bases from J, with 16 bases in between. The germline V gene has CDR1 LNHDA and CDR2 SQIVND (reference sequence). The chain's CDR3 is CASSGAGAHPYEQYF. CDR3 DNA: TGTGCCAGTAGTGGGGCGGGGGCACACCCCTACGAGCAGTACTTC. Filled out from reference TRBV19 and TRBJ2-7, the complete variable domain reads DGGITQSPKYLFRKEGQNVTLSCEQNLNHDAMYWYRQDPGQGLRLIYYSQIVNDFQKGDIAEGYSVSREKKESFPLTVTSAQKNPTAFYLCASSGAGAHPYEQYFGPGTRLTVT.

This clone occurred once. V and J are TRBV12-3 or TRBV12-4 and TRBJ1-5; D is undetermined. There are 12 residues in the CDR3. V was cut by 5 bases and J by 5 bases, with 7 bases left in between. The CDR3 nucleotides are TGTGCCAGCAGTCCAAAATATCAGCCCCAGCATTTT. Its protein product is CASSPKYQPQHF.

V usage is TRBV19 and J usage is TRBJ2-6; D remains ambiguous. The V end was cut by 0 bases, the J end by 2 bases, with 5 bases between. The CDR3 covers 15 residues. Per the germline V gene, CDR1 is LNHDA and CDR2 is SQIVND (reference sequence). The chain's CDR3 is CASSIEGTGANVLTF. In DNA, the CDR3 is TGTGCCAGTAGTATAGAAGGGACTGGGGCCAACGTCCTGACTTTC.

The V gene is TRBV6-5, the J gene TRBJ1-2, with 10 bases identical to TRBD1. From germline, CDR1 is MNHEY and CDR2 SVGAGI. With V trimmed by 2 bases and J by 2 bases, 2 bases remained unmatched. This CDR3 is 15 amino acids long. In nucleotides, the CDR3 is TGTGCCAGCAGTTACCAGACAGGGGGCAACTATGGCTACACCTTC. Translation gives CASSYQTGGNYGYTF.

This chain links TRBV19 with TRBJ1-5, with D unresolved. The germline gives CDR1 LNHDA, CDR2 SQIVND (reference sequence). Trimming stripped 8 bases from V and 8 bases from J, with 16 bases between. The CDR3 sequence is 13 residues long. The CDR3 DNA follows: TGTGCCAGTGGAAGGGTTTCAACAGAGCCCCAGCATTTT. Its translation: CASGRVSTEPQHF.

The CDR3 region has the DNA TGTGCCAGCAGTTATTCGGCGCGTCAGCCCCAGCATTTT. It encodes CASSYSARQPQHF. The rearrangement joins TRBV6-5 to TRBJ1-5; no reliable D call. Trimming removed 3 bases from V and 6 bases from J, with 9 bases in between. The CDR3 has 13 amino acids. In germline, CDR1 is MNHEY, CDR2 SVGAGI.

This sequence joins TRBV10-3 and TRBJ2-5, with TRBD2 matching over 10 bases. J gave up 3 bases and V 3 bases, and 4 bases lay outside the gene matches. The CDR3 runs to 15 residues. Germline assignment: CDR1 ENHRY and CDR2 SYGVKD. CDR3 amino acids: CAISDPLAGEETQYF. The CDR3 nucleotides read TGTGCCATCAGTGATCCCCTAGCGGGGGAAGAGACCCAGTACTTC.

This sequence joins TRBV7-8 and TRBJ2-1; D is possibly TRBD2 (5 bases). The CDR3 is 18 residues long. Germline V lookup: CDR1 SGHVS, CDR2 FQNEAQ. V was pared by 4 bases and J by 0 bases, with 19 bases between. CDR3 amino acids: CASSSHKTGESSYNEQFF. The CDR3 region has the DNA TGTGCCAGCAGCTCACACAAAACTGGGGAGAGCTCCTACAATGAGCAGTTCTTC.

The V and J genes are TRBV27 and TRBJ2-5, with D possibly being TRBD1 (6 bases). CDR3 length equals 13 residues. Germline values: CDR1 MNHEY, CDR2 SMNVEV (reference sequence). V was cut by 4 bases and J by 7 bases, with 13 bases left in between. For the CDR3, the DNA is TGTGCCAGCAGTTCGGGACAAGGGAGGACCCAGTACTTC. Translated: CASSSGQGRTQYF.

CDR3 in amino acids: CASSLGRNTEAFF. The CDR3 DNA follows: TGTGCCAGCAGCTTAGGCCGGAACACTGAAGCTTTCTTT. V usage is TRBV11-3 and J usage is TRBJ1-1; D remains ambiguous. CDR1 is SGHNT and CDR2 is YENEEA in the germline V gene. The CDR3 is 13 residues long. V lost 1 base, J lost 1 base, and 4 bases lay in between. The entire variable domain, with the rest obtained from reference TRBV11-3 and TRBJ1-1, is as follows: EAGVVQSPRYKIIEKKQPVAFWCNPISGHNTLYWYLQNLGQGPELLIRYENEEAVDDSQLPKDRFSAERLKGVDSTLKIQPAELGDSAVYLCASSLGRNTEAFFGQGTRLTVV.